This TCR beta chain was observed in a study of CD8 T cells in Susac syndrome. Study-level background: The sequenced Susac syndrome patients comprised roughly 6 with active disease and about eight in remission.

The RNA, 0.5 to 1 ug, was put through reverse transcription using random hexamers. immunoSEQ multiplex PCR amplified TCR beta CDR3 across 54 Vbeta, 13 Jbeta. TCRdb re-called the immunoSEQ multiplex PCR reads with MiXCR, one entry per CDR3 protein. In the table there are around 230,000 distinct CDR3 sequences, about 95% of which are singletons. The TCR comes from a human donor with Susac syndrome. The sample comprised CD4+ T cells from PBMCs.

In DNA form, the CDR3 reads TGCGCCAGCAGGTCAACCGGCGGTGTCTTTGACCTGAGCTCCTACAATGAGCAGTTCTTC. This translates into CASRSTGGVFDLSSYNEQFF. The genes are TRBV5-1 and TRBJ2-1; D gene unclear. The CDR3 consists of 20 residues. The germline gives CDR1 SGHRS, CDR2 YFSETQ. The germline V and J ends were trimmed by 5 bases and 0 bases, with 27 bases remaining between them.